One and the same sample provided the 19 T cell receptor beta chains below, sequenced in a study of cytomegalovirus exposure and HLA in healthy donors. Some clones are missing from TCRdb's copy, which holds only in-frame ones; the method was immunoSEQ multiplex PCR. This sample has around 60,000 clones; around 95% occur once, and the top ten carry approximately 4.5%. Sequenced material: PBMCs. The receptors shown here come from a man aged 18 to 29 in good health and CMV-seropositive.

The chain carries TRBV27 and TRBJ2-7; D is perhaps TRBD1 (6 bases). CDR3 length: 13 amino acids. Germline CDR1 reads MNHEY; CDR2 reads SMNVEV (reference sequence). Trimming removed 1 base at V and 4 bases at J, with 8 bases between. The CDR3 spells CASSLYRDYEQYF. In DNA form, the CDR3 reads TGTGCCAGCAGTTTATACAGGGATTACGAGCAGTACTTC.

The rearrangement links TRBV9 to TRBJ2-1, with 7 bases lining up with TRBD2. The CDR3 runs to 15 residues. V dropped 2 bases and J dropped 10; count of bases not matched to a gene: 12. Germline values: CDR1 SGDLS, CDR2 YYNGEE. The CDR3 is CASSVSGGPGREQFF. For the CDR3, the DNA is TGTGCCAGCAGCGTTTCGGGAGGCCCCGGGAGGGAGCAGTTCTTC. Variable domain in full (rest from reference TRBV9 and TRBJ2-1): DSGVTQTPKHLITATGQRVTLRCSPRSGDLSVYWYQQSLDQGLQFLIQYYNGEERAKGNILERFSAQQFPDLHSELNLSSLELGDSALYFCASSVSGGPGREQFFGPGTRLTVL.

The chain joins TRBV5-4 to TRBJ2-1, with 7 bases that match TRBD1. The junction had 8 bases not matched to a gene; V was cut back by 3 bases and J by 2 bases. CDR3 length: 16 residues. Germline CDR1 is SGHNT and CDR2 is YYREEE (reference sequence). Written as DNA, the CDR3 is TGTGCCAGCAGCTACGTAGACAGGGCAGCCTACAATGAGCAGTTCTTC. This codes for CASSYVDRAAYNEQFF.

The chain couples TRBV11-2 to TRBJ2-3; D uncertain. Trimming took off 4 bases at V and 2 bases at J, with 7 bases between the two ends. The CDR3 totals 13 residues. Germline V CDR1 and CDR2: SGHAT, FQNNGV. The CDR3 is CASSSRNTDTQYF. CDR3 DNA sequence: TGTGCCAGCAGCTCCAGAAACACAGATACGCAGTATTTT.

The V call is TRBV5-6, the J call TRBJ2-7; tentatively, D is TRBD1 (7 bases). The CDR3 contains 13 residues. V was trimmed by 10 bases and J by 2 bases, leaving 16 bases between them. Germline values: CDR1 SGHDT, CDR2 YYEEEE. CDR3 loop: CASRGRQTYEQYF. Written as DNA, the CDR3 is TGTGCCTCCAGGGGGAGGCAGACCTACGAGCAGTACTTC. Based on the CDR3 plus reference TRBV5-6 and TRBJ2-7, the full variable domain is DAGVTQSPTHLIKTRGQQVTLRCSPKSGHDTVSWYQQALGQGPQFIFQYYEEEERQRGNFPDRFSGHQFPNYSSELNVNALLLGDSALYLCASRGRQTYEQYFGPGTRLTVT.

The chain carries TRBV28 and TRBJ1-6, with D perhaps matching TRBD1 (6 bases). The CDR3 covers 15 residues. CDR1 is MDHEN, CDR2 SYDVKM, per germline. The ends were cut back, 7 bases at V and 8 bases at J, with 18 bases in the middle. CDR3 DNA sequence: TGTGCCAGCACGAAAAGCTGGGGGCATGATTCACCCCTCCACTTT. Protein: CASTKSWGHDSPLHF.

This chain connects TRBV6-4 to TRBJ1-2, with unresolved D. V lost 7 bases to trimming and J lost 4 bases, with 19 bases between them. Germline V gene lookup returns CDR1 MRHNA and CDR2 SNTAGT. The CDR3 runs 15 residues. CDR3 nucleotides: TGTGCCAGCACCCCTGATGGAGGATGGCTCTATGGCTACACCTTC. It codes for CASTPDGGWLYGYTF.

This clone occurred once. The chain has TRBV19 and TRBJ2-1; possibly TRBD2 for D (6 bases). Germline assignment: CDR1 LNHDA and CDR2 SQIVND (reference sequence). The CDR3 is made up of 21 amino acids. V gave up 7 bases and J gave up 8 bases, with 39 bases separating them. The CDR3 DNA follows: TGTGCCAGTACGGAACCCCTAGGTGGTAGCGGAACAACCGACTTCGGTGATGAGCAGTTCTTC. Encoded protein: CASTEPLGGSGTTDFGDEQFF.

V is TRBV19 and J is TRBJ2-5; the match to TRBD2 covers 9 bases. CDR1 and CDR2 (germline): LNHDA, SQIVND (reference sequence). The CDR3 totals 15 residues. V lost 5 bases and J lost 4; bases outside the gene matches: 8. The CDR3 spells CASSPGVAGAETQYF. The CDR3 DNA is TGTGCCAGTAGTCCAGGGGTAGCGGGGGCAGAGACCCAGTACTTC.

The gene calls are TRBV11-3 and TRBJ2-7; 7 bases map to TRBD1. The V segment lost 1 base and the J segment 3 bases; nucleotides outside the gene matches: 18. This CDR3 contains 19 residues. Germline-derived CDR1 and CDR2 are SGHNT and YENEEA. CDR3 loop: CASSLGVLLTRQGNYEQYF. Here the CDR3 DNA reads TGTGCCAGCAGCTTAGGTGTCCTACTCACGAGACAGGGAAACTACGAGCAGTACTTC.

The rearrangement links TRBV5-1 to TRBJ1-2, with 7 bases lining up with TRBD1. With V trimmed by 3 bases and J by 5 bases, 13 bases remained unmatched. Per germline, CDR1 SGHRS and CDR2 YFSETQ. CDR3 length equals 16 residues. The CDR3 DNA reads TGCGCCAGCAGCTACAATACCGGGACAGCCGGATATGGCTACACCTTC. It specifies CASSYNTGTAGYGYTF.

The chain uses TRBV30 and TRBJ1-1; D unresolved. Germline lookup yields CDR1 GTSNPN and CDR2 SVGIG (reference sequence). V was pared by 0 bases and J by 6 bases, with 8 bases between. This CDR3 has 12 residues. The DNA of the CDR3 is TGTGCCTGGAGTGTCTCCCGGGCTGAAGCTTTCTTT. This sequence encodes CAWSVSRAEAFF.

This clone was seen just once. The V call is TRBV4-2, the J call TRBJ1-2; D is perhaps TRBD1 (6 bases). Germline V CDR1 and CDR2: LGHNA, YNFKEQ. This CDR3 is 16 amino acids long. V was shortened by 1 base and J by 6 bases, with 18 bases between the two germline ends. The DNA of the CDR3 is TGTGCCAGCAGCCAAGTATCCGGGACACTCGACCATGGCTACACCTTC. Translating it yields CASSQVSGTLDHGYTF.

The chain couples TRBV28 to TRBJ2-5; 10 bases match TRBD1. This CDR3 comprises 16 residues. The germline V gene has CDR1 MDHEN and CDR2 SYDVKM. V lost 5 bases and J lost 5; bases outside the gene matches: 11. The CDR3 coding sequence is TGTGCCAGCAGTACCCCGGACCGGGACAGGGGCGAGACCCAGTACTTC. This codes for CASSTPDRDRGETQYF.

Concerning this clone itself: It is unclear where the CDR3 begins or ends on the DNA, so no DNA is shown, and the CDR3 is as TCRdb lists it. This chain joins TRBV27 and TRBJ1-1; the table gives TRBD1 as D, unverified against the DNA. The CDR3 region is 15 residues in length, termini included. Looked up from germline, CDR1 is MNHEY and CDR2 is SMNVEV (reference sequence). The chain's CDR3 is CASSTSDRWNTEAFF.

The chain recombines TRBV9 with TRBJ2-1; 12 bases are a match to TRBD2. With 0 bases clipped from V and 4 bases from J, the junction kept 2 bases outside the gene matches. The CDR3 length is 16 residues. Germline loops: CDR1 SGDLS, CDR2 YYNGEE. The CDR3 region is CASSVGLAGVYNEQFF. The CDR3 DNA reads TGTGCCAGCAGCGTAGGACTAGCGGGGGTTTACAATGAGCAGTTCTTC.

The rearrangement joins TRBV5-1 to TRBJ2-7; D is unresolved. CDR3 size: 11 residues. V lost 0 bases to trimming and J lost 6 bases, with 4 bases between them. The germline gives CDR1 SGHRS, CDR2 YFSETQ. The CDR3 DNA is TGCGCCAGCAGCTTGGGAGCCGAGCAGTACTTC. It specifies CASSLGAEQYF. Full variable domain (rest looked up from reference TRBV5-1 and TRBJ2-7): KAGVTQTPRYLIKTRGQQVTLSCSPISGHRSVSWYQQTPGQGLQFLFEYFSETQRNKGNFPGRFSGRQFSNSRSEMNVSTLELGDSALYLCASSLGAEQYFGPGTRLTVT.

The chain couples TRBV5-4 to TRBJ1-1; tentatively, D is TRBD1 (6 bases). V was shortened by 0 bases and J by 3 bases, with 6 bases between the two germline ends. The CDR3 runs 13 residues. CDR1 SGHNT and CDR2 YYREEE come from the germline V gene (reference sequence). CDR3 sequence: CASSLGGHTEAFF. CDR3 coding DNA: TGTGCCAGCAGCTTGGGGGGGCACACTGAAGCTTTCTTT.

Only one count was recorded for this clone. The V and J genes are TRBV28 and TRBJ1-2; TRBD1 matches at 7 bases. The germline V gene has CDR1 MDHEN and CDR2 SYDVKM. The ends lost 5 bases at V and 4 bases at J; junction bases unmatched: 13. The CDR3 has 16 amino acids. CDR3 in DNA: TGTGCCAGCAGTATCATCTACCCGGACAGGACCTATGGCTACACCTTC. Amino acids: CASSIIYPDRTYGYTF.